These 18 T cell receptor beta chains share one sample of origin, sequenced in a study of T cell changes during pregnancy in multiple sclerosis. The data were produced by immunoSEQ multiplex PCR, yet TCRdb's version contains in-frame clones alone and is incomplete. The repertoire holds about 44,000 clones, around 96% seen once, with roughly 1% in the top ten. The material was peripheral blood, obtained in the second trimester of pregnancy. The receptors were gathered from a female donor with multiple sclerosis, enrolled in a pregnancy study.

The V and J genes are TRBV30 and TRBJ2-7, with 11 bases lining up with TRBD2. With 3 bases clipped from V and 3 bases from J, the junction kept 7 bases outside the gene matches. CDR3 size: 15 residues. CDR1 and CDR2 (germline): GTSNPN, SVGIG (reference sequence). In nucleotides, the CDR3 is TGTGCCTGGAGGCCCGGGACTAGCGGAATCTACGAGCAGTACTTC. Amino acid sequence: CAWRPGTSGIYEQYF.

This chain connects TRBV5-1 to TRBJ2-5; a weak D match, TRBD2 (7 bases). The CDR3 runs 16 residues. Trimming left V 4 bases short and J 5 bases short, with 21 bases between. CDR1 is SGHRS, CDR2 YFSETQ, per germline. The CDR3 DNA is TGCGCCAGCAGCCTTACGGGGGGCAGGGCGGATGAGACCCAGTACTTC. It is translated as CASSLTGGRADETQYF. The full variable domain, completed using reference TRBV5-1 and TRBJ2-5, is KAGVTQTPRYLIKTRGQQVTLSCSPISGHRSVSWYQQTPGQGLQFLFEYFSETQRNKGNFPGRFSGRQFSNSRSEMNVSTLELGDSALYLCASSLTGGRADETQYFGPGTRLLVL.

The chain carries TRBV28 and TRBJ1-2, with 8 bases aligning to TRBD1. Germline lookup yields CDR1 MDHEN and CDR2 SYDVKM. The CDR3 consists of 15 residues. Germline trimming cut 6 bases from V and 4 bases from J; bases unmatched to any gene: 10. The CDR3 nucleotides read TGTGCCAGCAGCGGACAGGGAGGGACAGGCTATGGCTACACCTTC. It is translated as CASSGQGGTGYGYTF.

CDR3 nucleotides: TGTGCCAGCAGCTTCCGGACAGGGGTCGTCAATGAGCAGTTCTTC. Encoded protein: CASSFRTGVVNEQFF. The V call is TRBV11-2, the J call TRBJ2-1; 9 bases line up with TRBD1. The V gene end was trimmed by 3 bases and the J gene end by 6 bases; junction bases not matched to a gene: 6. From germline, CDR1 is SGHAT and CDR2 FQNNGV. The CDR3 totals 15 residues.

V is TRBV11-2 and J is TRBJ2-7; a possible D gene is TRBD1 (7 bases). There are 18 residues in the CDR3. V was trimmed by 4 bases and J by 3 bases, leaving 25 bases between them. CDR1 SGHAT and CDR2 FQNNGV come from the germline V gene. In DNA form, the CDR3 reads TGTGCCAGCAGCTCGATCATAAAGGGACAGACTAGGGTCTACGAGCAGTACTTC. Translating it yields CASSSIIKGQTRVYEQYF.

The chain uses TRBV15 and TRBJ2-3; D may be TRBD2 (6 bases). V gave up 0 bases and J gave up 0 bases, with 10 bases separating them. The CDR3 is made up of 16 amino acids. CDR1 LNHNV and CDR2 YYDKDF come from the germline V gene (reference sequence). Written as DNA, the CDR3 is TGTGCCACCAGCAGAGACTGGGGGGTAAGCACAGATACGCAGTATTTT. Translation gives CATSRDWGVSTDTQYF.

The rearrangement links TRBV19 to TRBJ2-5; 7 bases map to TRBD2. V lost 5 bases, J lost 7 bases, and 19 bases stayed unmatched. The CDR3 has 17 residues. The germline gives CDR1 LNHDA, CDR2 SQIVND (reference sequence). The DNA of the CDR3 is TGTGCCAGTAGTCAATTCCAGGGTATTCGGGAGGTCGCGACCCAGTACTTC. Protein sequence: CASSQFQGIREVATQYF.

This chain joins TRBV5-4 and TRBJ1-2, with D perhaps matching TRBD1 (6 bases). Deletions cut 5 bases from V and 2 bases from J, with 10 bases between. Germline V gene data show CDR1 as SGHNT and CDR2 as YYREEE (reference sequence). The CDR3 runs 13 residues. DNA for the CDR3: TGTGCCAGCAGTCAAGACAGGAACTATGGCTACACCTTC. Protein: CASSQDRNYGYTF.

The chain recombines TRBV7-3 with TRBJ2-1; 11 positions match TRBD2. With V trimmed by 1 base and J by 3 bases, 8 bases remained unmatched. The germline gives CDR1 SGHTA, CDR2 FQGTGA. This CDR3 has 18 amino acids. The CDR3: CASSLSGSGGANYNEQFF. The DNA for the CDR3 is TGTGCCAGCAGCTTAAGTGGTAGCGGGGGGGCAAACTACAATGAGCAGTTCTTC.

V gene TRBV28 combines with J gene TRBJ2-1; 9 nucleotides align to TRBD2. With 5 bases clipped from V and 6 bases from J, the junction kept 5 bases outside the gene matches. The CDR3 contains 14 residues. Per the germline V gene, CDR1 is MDHEN and CDR2 is SYDVKM. CDR3 DNA sequence: TGTGCCAGCAGTATTCCGGGACTAGCCAATGAGCAGTTCTTC. Amino acids: CASSIPGLANEQFF.

The J gene is TRBJ1-2, the V gene TRBV10-3; TRBD1 matches 9 bases. Trimming took 6 bases from V and 6 from J; bases not matched to a gene: 17. The CDR3 loop spans 17 amino acids. The germline gives CDR1 ENHRY, CDR2 SYGVKD. CDR3 sequence: CAISEAGTGTDIDGYTF. The CDR3 region has the DNA TGTGCCATCAGCGAAGCCGGGACAGGGACCGATATCGATGGCTACACCTTC.

The V gene is TRBV30, the J gene TRBJ1-3, with 12 bases fitting TRBD1. With 5 bases clipped from V and 0 bases from J, the junction kept 2 bases outside the gene matches. CDR1 and CDR2 (germline): GTSNPN, SVGIG (reference sequence). This CDR3 region has 15 residues. CDR3 loop: CAWGGQGASGNTIYF. The CDR3 bases are TGTGCCTGGGGGGGACAGGGGGCCTCTGGAAACACCATATATTTT.

V is TRBV6-1 and J is TRBJ1-1, with D possibly being TRBD1 (5 bases). Trimming removed 7 bases from V and 1 base from J, with 10 bases in between. In germline, CDR1 is MNHNS, CDR2 SASEGT. The CDR3 is 13 amino acids. The CDR3 sequence is CASIRVENTEAFF. The CDR3 DNA follows: TGTGCCAGCATCAGGGTGGAGAACACTGAAGCTTTCTTT.

The chain uses TRBV2 and TRBJ1-2; unclear D gene. The CDR3 covers 13 residues. Trimming pared 4 bases from V and 1 base from J, leaving 7 bases between. The germline gives CDR1 SNHLY, CDR2 FYNNEI. CDR3 nucleotides: TGTGCCAGCAGTGCGGGGAATAACTATGGCTACACCTTC. This translates into CASSAGNNYGYTF.

V and J are TRBV4-2 and TRBJ2-1, with D uncertain. Germline V lookup: CDR1 LGHNA, CDR2 YNFKEQ. Deletions cut 3 bases from V and 5 bases from J, with 8 bases between. There are 13 residues in the CDR3. CDR3: CASSQPEHNEQFF. Written as DNA, the CDR3 is TGTGCCAGCAGCCAGCCGGAGCACAATGAGCAGTTCTTC.

The rearrangement uses TRBV6-1 and TRBJ2-1, with 10 bases aligning to TRBD2. The CDR3 runs 17 residues. Germline V gene data show CDR1 as MNHNS and CDR2 as SASEGT. The trim removed 0 bases at V and 4 bases at J, leaving 6 bases unmatched. CDR3 protein: CASSEALLAGYYNEQFF. CDR3 in DNA: TGTGCCAGCAGTGAAGCACTACTAGCGGGGTATTACAATGAGCAGTTCTTC.

The chain combines TRBV5-5 with TRBJ1-2; D not certain. Germline V gene sequence: CDR1 SGHKS, CDR2 YYEKEE (reference sequence). This CDR3 has 14 amino acids. The V and J ends lost 4 bases and 7 bases respectively, with 17 bases between them. The CDR3: CASSHSPLTGGYTF. As DNA, the CDR3 is TGTGCCAGCAGCCACTCCCCTCTTACCGGTGGCTACACCTTC.

This rearrangement joins TRBV5-1 to TRBJ1-2; TRBD1 agrees at 10 bases. The CDR3 length is 15 residues. V dropped 4 bases and J dropped 4; count of bases not matched to a gene: 7. Germline CDR1 and CDR2: SGHRS and YFSETQ. CDR3 sequence: CASSATGGAGYGYTF. In nucleotides, the CDR3 is TGCGCCAGCAGCGCGACAGGGGGCGCGGGCTATGGCTACACCTTC.